The 24 T cell receptor beta chains below come from one sample, sequenced in a study of control samples from healthy donors and cancer patients. Only in-frame clones appear in the TCRdb table, and some are missing; sequencing was by immunoSEQ multiplex PCR. The sample shows 150,000 to 200,000 clones, approximately 96% of them seen only once. The material sequenced was blood. The receptors come from a woman aged 40 to 50 in good health.

V usage is TRBV29-1 and J usage is TRBJ2-1; 10 bases are a match to TRBD2. Per germline, CDR1 SQVTM and CDR2 ANQGSEA. The CDR3 is 13 amino acids. J gave up 9 bases and V 7 bases, and 9 bases lay outside the gene matches. The CDR3 DNA follows: TGCAGCGGGTTAGCGGGAGGCGGGGGTGAGCAGTTCTTC. Its translation: CSGLAGGGGEQFF.

This chain uses TRBV7-3 with TRBJ1-4, with 7 nucleotides matching TRBD1. The CDR3 is 15 amino acids. The germline CDR1 and CDR2 sequences are SGHTA and FQGTGA. V trimming: 5 bases; J trimming: 8 bases; junction bases outside the gene matches: 11. CDR3 sequence: CASSDTGTVVEKLFF. The CDR3, as DNA: TGTGCCAGCAGCGACACCGGGACAGTGGTAGAAAAACTGTTTTTT.

The chain employs TRBV7-8 and TRBJ1-1; D gene uncertain. The germline gives CDR1 SGHVS, CDR2 FQNEAQ. The germline V and J ends were trimmed by 3 bases and 1 base, with 21 bases remaining between them. CDR3 length: 18 residues. The CDR3 bases are TGTGCCAGCAGCTTGCGTGGGGTAGTGGGGATAGGGAACACTGAAGCTTTCTTT. This sequence encodes CASSLRGVVGIGNTEAFF. The variable domain in full, with the rest retrieved from reference TRBV7-8 and TRBJ1-1, is GAGVSQSPRYKVAKRGQDVALRCDPISGHVSLFWYQQALGQGPEFLTYFQNEAQLDKSGLPSDRFFAERPEGSVSTLKIQRTQQEDSAVYLCASSLRGVVGIGNTEAFFGQGTRLTVV.

The chain couples TRBV29-1 to TRBJ1-2; no firm D call. Germline CDR1 SQVTM, CDR2 ANQGSEA. The CDR3 runs to 14 residues. Trimming shortened V by 6 bases and J by 1 base, and 15 bases separated the two germline ends. This CDR3 reads CSVVLAPLNYGYTF. The CDR3 DNA reads TGCAGCGTGGTACTGGCGCCACTTAACTATGGCTACACCTTC.

The V call is TRBV6-5, the J call TRBJ2-5, with D perhaps given as TRBD1 or TRBD2 (6 bases each). In germline, CDR1 is MNHEY, CDR2 SVGAGI. V lost 7 bases and J 1 base, leaving 16 bases between the germline ends. The CDR3 length is 15 residues. The CDR3 sequence is CASTQAWGAQETQYF. As DNA, the CDR3 is TGTGCCAGCACCCAAGCTTGGGGGGCCCAAGAGACCCAGTACTTC.

The J gene is TRBJ1-2, the V gene TRBV5-6; 8 bases map to TRBD1. The CDR3 runs 13 residues. With V trimmed by 3 bases and J by 7 bases, 5 bases remained unmatched. The germline gives CDR1 SGHDT, CDR2 YYEEEE. CDR3 loop: CASSSSGGVGYTF. The CDR3 region has the DNA TGTGCCAGCAGCTCCTCAGGGGGCGTTGGCTACACCTTC.

This clone showed up just once. The V call is TRBV10-3, the J call TRBJ1-1; D might be TRBD1 (5 bases). This CDR3 region has 14 residues. CDR1 is ENHRY, CDR2 SYGVKD, per germline. The V end was cut by 2 bases, the J end by 4 bases, with 11 bases between. The CDR3 DNA sequence: TGTGCCATCAGTGAGCTTCCGGGGGGCACTGAAGCTTTCTTT. It is translated as CAISELPGGTEAFF.

This chain joins TRBV10-3 and TRBJ1-5; D unresolved. The germline gives CDR1 ENHRY, CDR2 SYGVKD. The length of the CDR3 is 13 residues. Between the trimmed V and J ends, which lost 8 bases and 0 bases, there was a span of 8 bases. The CDR3 sequence: CAISGDSNQPQHF. CDR3 DNA sequence: TGTGCCATCTCTGGGGATAGCAATCAGCCCCAGCATTTT.

The J gene is TRBJ1-1, the V gene TRBV19; TRBD1 agrees at 7 bases. Trimming removed 3 bases from V and 1 base from J; junction bases left unmatched: 5. CDR3 length: 15 residues. Germline-derived CDR1 and CDR2 are LNHDA and SQIVND (reference sequence). In DNA, the CDR3 is TGTGCCAGTAGTATGAACAACAGGGGGAACACTGAAGCTTTCTTT. This gives the protein CASSMNNRGNTEAFF.

V and J are TRBV7-2 and TRBJ2-5; weak D call: TRBD1 (6 bases). V was clipped by 4 bases and J by 4 bases, with 16 bases between them. The CDR3 spans 15 residues. In germline, CDR1 is SGHTA, CDR2 FQGNSA. The CDR3 is CASSSGTLGAETQYF. The CDR3 nucleotides are TGTGCCAGCAGCTCCGGGACATTGGGTGCAGAGACCCAGTACTTC.

This clone appeared a single time. The chain joins TRBV5-4 to TRBJ2-5; a possible D gene is TRBD2 (6 bases). Germline V gene lookup returns CDR1 SGHNT and CDR2 YYREEE (reference sequence). The CDR3 is 16 amino acids. The V gene lost 2 bases and the J gene lost 5 bases, with 19 bases spanning the gap. The CDR3 nucleotides are TGTGCCAGCAGCTTCCGTGTCGGGAGAGGGTGGGAGACCCAGTACTTC. This sequence encodes CASSFRVGRGWETQYF.

This sequence joins TRBV4-1 and TRBJ1-1; TRBD1 matches 10 bases. V shed 1 base and J 10 bases; nucleotides not matched to a gene: 9. Germline V lookup: CDR1 MGHRA, CDR2 YSYEKL. CDR3 length: 15 amino acids. The CDR3 nucleotides are TGCGCCAGCAGCCAAGGGAGAGACAGGGGGCAGGGAGCTTTCTTT. It specifies CASSQGRDRGQGAFF.

The chain links TRBV25-1 to TRBJ1-4; 7 positions agree with TRBD1. CDR3 length: 14 amino acids. CDR1 and CDR2 (germline): MGHDK, SYGVNS. V shed 6 bases and J 8 bases; nucleotides not matched to a gene: 9. The CDR3 loop reads CASRETGLVEKLFF. Written as DNA, the CDR3 is TGTGCCAGCAGGGAGACAGGGCTTGTCGAAAAACTGTTTTTT.

V and J are TRBV7-9 and TRBJ1-2; no clear D gene. The germline CDR1 and CDR2 sequences are SEHNR and FQNEAQ (reference sequence). Trimming took 5 bases from V and 0 from J, leaving 10 bases between them. The CDR3 has 14 amino acids. CDR3 coding DNA: TGTGCCAGCAGCCCATCCGGGACTAACTATGGCTACACCTTC. Residues: CASSPSGTNYGYTF.

This CDR3 reads CASSPGASGGNTIYF. The CDR3 DNA sequence: TGTGCCAGTAGTCCCGGGGCCTCGGGCGGAAACACCATATATTTT. The chain links TRBV19 to TRBJ1-3; perhaps TRBD1 as D (5 bases). Germline CDR1 LNHDA, CDR2 SQIVND (reference sequence). The CDR3 loop spans 15 amino acids. The germline V and J ends were trimmed by 5 bases and 4 bases, with 15 bases remaining between them.

V usage is TRBV7-2 and J usage is TRBJ2-5; D gene ambiguous. V shed 5 bases and J shed 3 bases, with 16 bases lying between them. Germline assignment: CDR1 SGHTA and CDR2 FQGNSA. CDR3 length: 15 residues. CDR3 amino acids: CASSVNTGREETQYF. The CDR3 DNA follows: TGTGCCAGCAGCGTCAACACGGGCCGCGAAGAGACCCAGTACTTC.

The chain recombines TRBV7-9 with TRBJ1-1, with TRBD1 identical over 9 bases. The germline V gene has CDR1 SEHNR and CDR2 FQNEAQ (reference sequence). J was trimmed by 1 base and V by 5 bases; bases with no gene match: 5. This CDR3 spans 15 amino acids. CDR3 residues: CASSRTGDGNTEAFF. CDR3 sequence (DNA): TGTGCCAGCAGCAGGACAGGGGACGGGAACACTGAAGCTTTCTTT.

The chain combines TRBV12-5 with TRBJ1-1, with TRBD1 as a possible D gene (5 bases). V gave up 2 bases and J gave up 0 bases, with 10 bases separating them. Germline V lookup: CDR1 LGHNT, CDR2 FRNRAP. The CDR3 loop spans 15 amino acids. The CDR3 loop reads CASGLILTVNTEAFF. In DNA, the CDR3 is TGTGCTAGTGGTTTGATACTGACAGTGAACACTGAAGCTTTCTTT.

The V call is TRBV7-2, the J call TRBJ2-2; 9 nucleotides match TRBD2. Germline V gives CDR1 SGHTA, CDR2 FQGNSA. V dropped 5 bases and J dropped 5; count of bases not matched to a gene: 3. The CDR3 has 14 residues. The CDR3 sequence: CASSALAGTGELFF. In nucleotides, the CDR3 is TGTGCCAGCAGCGCGCTAGCGGGGACCGGGGAGCTGTTTTTT.

The chain carries TRBV5-4 and TRBJ2-7, with D possibly called TRBD1 or TRBD2 (5 bases each). Trimming cost V 7 bases and J 3 bases, with 14 bases left between them. The CDR3 has 13 amino acids. Germline CDR1 SGHNT, CDR2 YYREEE (reference sequence). This CDR3 is CASSRDAGYEQYF. DNA of the CDR3: TGTGCCAGCTCCCGGGACGCCGGCTACGAGCAGTACTTC.

Notes on this clone: One end of the junction fails to match germline, which may point to a read error. Other nucleotide sequences in the sample specify the same CDR3. The chain couples TRBV29-1 to TRBJ1-2, with D hard to call. Germline CDR1 is SQVTM and CDR2 is ANQGSEA. The CDR3 runs to 12 residues. CDR3 residues: CSAGNTNYGYTF. The CDR3 nucleotides are TGCAGCGCCGGAAACACTAATTATGGCTACACCTTC.

V is TRBV29-1 and J is TRBJ1-4; 8 nucleotides line up with TRBD1. The CDR3 is 14 amino acids. Trimming took 4 bases from V and 8 from J; bases not matched to a gene: 9. Germline assignment: CDR1 SQVTM and CDR2 ANQGSEA. As DNA, the CDR3 is TGCAGCGTTGGCGACAGGGGCGTTGACGAAAAACTGTTTTTT. Its protein product is CSVGDRGVDEKLFF.

The chain combines TRBV5-1 with TRBJ2-7, with D maybe TRBD2 (5 bases). The V end lost 0 bases, the J end lost 1 base, and 11 bases lay between the germline ends. The CDR3 contains 15 residues. Germline V gives CDR1 SGHRS, CDR2 YFSETQ. In DNA form, the CDR3 reads TGCGCCAGCAGCTTGGGTGTCGGGGTTTCCTACGAGCAGTACTTC. Translated: CASSLGVGVSYEQYF.

The gene calls are TRBV6-4 and TRBJ2-4, with D maybe TRBD1 (6 bases). Trimming removed 5 bases at V and 0 bases at J, with 20 bases between. CDR1 and CDR2 (germline): MRHNA, SNTAGT. The CDR3 loop spans 18 amino acids. CDR3 DNA: TGTGCCAGCAGTAAAAAGAGGACAGATAAGATAGCCAAAAACATTCAGTACTTC. Translating gives CASSKKRTDKIAKNIQYF.